This T cell receptor (beta chain) was recovered during a study of control samples from healthy donors and cancer patients. Using immunoSEQ multiplex PCR, the repertoire was profiled, and TCRdb retains in-frame clones only, with some absent. Of 100,000 to 150,000 clones listed, about nine tenths are singletons. CDR1 and CDR2 (germline): MNHEY, SVGAGI. The trim removed 10 bases at V and 3 bases at J, leaving 5 bases unmatched. This CDR3 is built from 12 residues. J is TRBJ2-5 and V is TRBV6-5; TRBD1 matches at 7 bases. Input material: blood. The clonotype originates from a man aged 40-55 years in good health. CDR3 nucleotide sequence: TGTGCCACCTCACAGGGGAAAGAGACCCAGTACTTC. As protein: CATSQGKETQYF.